One and the same sample provided the 24 T cell receptor beta chains below, sequenced in a study of blood T cell repertoires in COVID-19. Sequencing used immunoSEQ multiplex PCR; TCRdb keeps in-frame clones, though not all of them. This table holds about 100,000 clones, approximately 80% found once. The sample was peripheral blood. The receptor set was obtained from a woman in her sixties or seventies with acute or convalescent COVID-19.

The genes are TRBV6-5 and TRBJ1-6; D gene unclear. V was cut by 4 bases and J by 12 bases, with 7 bases left in between. CDR1 and CDR2 (germline): MNHEY, SVGAGI. The CDR3 covers 11 residues. CDR3 protein: CASSSVGPLHF. In DNA, the CDR3 is TGTGCCAGCAGTTCCGTCGGACCCCTCCACTTT.

The chain couples TRBV24-1 to TRBJ1-2, with D perhaps matching TRBD1 (5 bases). CDR1 KGHDR and CDR2 SFDVKD come from the germline V gene. CDR3 length: 13 amino acids. Between the trimmed V and J ends, which lost 4 bases and 4 bases, there was a span of 9 bases. DNA of the CDR3: TGTGCCACCAGTGAGGGGGGACGCTATGGCTACACCTTC. This gives the protein CATSEGGRYGYTF.

The chain employs TRBV6-6 and TRBJ2-3, with 15 bases aligning to TRBD2. V shed 2 bases and J 5 bases; nucleotides not matched to a gene: 2. The CDR3 totals 16 residues. Germline CDR1 is MNHNY and CDR2 is SVGAGI (reference sequence). DNA of the CDR3: TGTGCCAGCAGTTACGGGACTAGCGGGGGGAGAGATACGCAGTATTTT. It codes for CASSYGTSGGRDTQYF.

The V gene is TRBV6-1, the J gene TRBJ1-1; D unclear. V was cut by 2 bases and J by 0 bases, with 7 bases left in between. CDR3 size: 14 residues. The germline V gene has CDR1 MNHNS and CDR2 SASEGT. The CDR3: CASSESQMNTEAFF. CDR3 bases: TGTGCCAGCAGTGAATCCCAGATGAACACTGAAGCTTTCTTT.

The chain is built from TRBV18 and TRBJ2-7; 7 bases map to TRBD1. J lost 3 bases, V lost 3 bases, and 8 bases had no gene match. This CDR3 is 15 amino acids long. Germline lookup yields CDR1 KGHSH and CDR2 LQKENI. The CDR3: CASSPAGTEGYEQYF. The CDR3 region has the DNA TGTGCCAGCTCACCGGCCGGGACAGAAGGCTACGAGCAGTACTTC.

The chain couples TRBV28 to TRBJ2-5; unclear D gene. Germline CDR1 is MDHEN and CDR2 is SYDVKM. The CDR3 has 14 residues. Between the trimmed V and J ends, which lost 1 base and 2 bases, there was a span of 8 bases. The CDR3 DNA follows: TGTGCCAGCAGTTTATTGCCAGGACAAGAGACCCAGTACTTC. Translated, it gives CASSLLPGQETQYF.

The gene calls are TRBV4-2 and TRBJ1-2; 8 bases line up with TRBD1. V shed 0 bases, J shed 1 base, and the junction held 7 bases outside the gene matches. There are 17 residues in the CDR3. Germline loops: CDR1 LGHNA, CDR2 YNFKEQ. The CDR3 DNA sequence: TGTGCCAGCAGCCAAGATTGGGGAGGACAGGGTAACTATGGCTACACCTTC. Encoded protein: CASSQDWGGQGNYGYTF.

The rearrangement links TRBV7-9 to TRBJ1-1; 7 bases fit TRBD1. The J segment lost 11 bases and the V segment lost 5 bases, leaving 11 bases of the junction unmatched. Germline values: CDR1 SEHNR, CDR2 FQNEAQ (reference sequence). This CDR3 is 13 amino acids long. DNA of the CDR3: TGTGCCAGCAGCAGAGAGACAGGGCCCGAGGCTTTCTTT. As protein: CASSRETGPEAFF.

V and J are TRBV27 and TRBJ1-6; 9 positions match TRBD1. V gave up 5 bases and J gave up 8 bases; unmatched junction bases: 4. Germline values: CDR1 MNHEY, CDR2 SMNVEV (reference sequence). This CDR3 spans 14 amino acids. For the CDR3, the DNA is TGTGCCAGCAGTCGGACAGGGGCAGATTCACCCCTCCACTTT. Its translation is CASSRTGADSPLHF.

The chain has TRBV19 and TRBJ2-3, with 8 positions matching TRBD2. V shed 7 bases, J shed 1 base, and the junction held 1 base outside the gene matches. Germline CDR1 LNHDA, CDR2 SQIVND (reference sequence). The CDR3 has 13 residues. In DNA, the CDR3 is TGTGCCAGTATGGGACTAGGCACAGATACGCAGTATTTT. Protein product: CASMGLGTDTQYF.

V usage is TRBV30 and J usage is TRBJ1-4, with 9 positions matching TRBD1. The CDR3 extends over 16 amino acids. Trimming took 2 bases from V and 7 from J; bases not matched to a gene: 11. Germline V gives CDR1 GTSNPN, CDR2 SVGIG (reference sequence). The CDR3 here is CAWSPPTGTGTEKLFF. CDR3 DNA: TGTGCCTGGAGTCCCCCCACCGGGACAGGGACTGAAAAACTGTTTTTT.

The chain has TRBV28 and TRBJ1-5; weak D call: TRBD1 (6 bases). Trimming took off 3 bases at V and 0 bases at J, with 12 bases between the two ends. The germline CDR1 and CDR2 sequences are MDHEN and SYDVKM. The CDR3 extends over 16 amino acids. The CDR3 sequence: CASSFDRRYSNQPQHF. CDR3 nucleotide sequence: TGTGCCAGCAGTTTCGACAGGAGATATAGCAATCAGCCCCAGCATTTT.

This chain links TRBV19 with TRBJ2-1; 8 nucleotides agree with TRBD2. V lost 6 bases, J lost 0 bases, and 7 bases stayed unmatched. In germline, CDR1 is LNHDA, CDR2 SQIVND (reference sequence). This CDR3 comprises 16 residues. The DNA for the CDR3 is TGTGCCAGTAGGAGCCAGGCGGGGGGCTCCTACAATGAGCAGTTCTTC. Its translation is CASRSQAGGSYNEQFF.

For the CDR3, the DNA is TGTGCCATTCAGGGGCAGGGATACACTGAAGCTTTCTTT. It translates to CAIQGQGYTEAFF. J is TRBJ1-1 and V is TRBV10-3, with D possibly being TRBD1 (6 bases). The length of the CDR3 is 13 residues. Trimming stripped 9 bases from V and 3 bases from J, with 14 bases between. Germline V CDR1 and CDR2: ENHRY, SYGVKD.

The CDR3 loop reads CASSYQGIQYNEQFF. In DNA form, the CDR3 reads TGTGCCAGCAGCTACCAGGGAATCCAGTACAATGAGCAGTTCTTC. The V and J genes are TRBV7-2 and TRBJ2-1; perhaps TRBD1 as D (5 bases). Germline-derived CDR1 and CDR2 are SGHTA and FQGNSA. The CDR3 extends over 15 amino acids. Trimming took 4 bases from V and 4 from J, leaving 14 bases between them. The full variable domain, its missing parts supplied by reference TRBV7-2 and TRBJ2-1, is GAGVSQSPSNKVTEKGKDVELRCDPISGHTALYWYRQSLGQGLEFLIYFQGNSAPDKSGLPSDRFSAERTGGSVSTLTIQRTQQEDSAVYLCASSYQGIQYNEQFFGPGTRLTVL.

The chain carries TRBV6-2 or TRBV6-3 and TRBJ2-6; no definite D call. Trimming shortened V by 4 bases and J by 0 bases, and 13 bases separated the two germline ends. Germline CDR1 MNHEY, CDR2 SVGEGT. This CDR3 has 17 residues. DNA for the CDR3: TGTGCCAGCAGTTCGGCCAGTAGCTTCTCTGGGGCCAACGTCCTGACTTTC. This sequence encodes CASSSASSFSGANVLTF.

The rearrangement joins TRBV6-1 to TRBJ1-4; 9 bases fit TRBD1. The junction had 9 bases not matched to a gene; V was cut back by 2 bases and J by 11 bases. The CDR3 is 15 amino acids. The germline gives CDR1 MNHNS, CDR2 SASEGT. The CDR3 coding sequence is TGTGCCAGCAGTGAACGGCGACAGGGGGTGAGGAAACTGTTTTTT. Protein sequence: CASSERRQGVRKLFF.

This clone was counted between two and nine times. V and J are TRBV7-8 and TRBJ1-5, with no clear D. Trimming took 3 bases from V and 2 from J, leaving 11 bases between them. CDR3 size: 15 residues. Germline assignment: CDR1 SGHVS and CDR2 FQNEAQ. In nucleotides, the CDR3 is TGTGCCAGCAGCTTTGGAGGCGGAGGCAATCAGCCCCAGCATTTT. Its protein is CASSFGGGGNQPQHF.

The CDR3 spells CASSLEAFGGMRSNTGELFF. In nucleotides, the CDR3 is TGTGCCAGCAGCTTAGAGGCTTTCGGCGGTATGAGATCGAACACCGGGGAGCTGTTTTTT. The chain combines TRBV11-2 with TRBJ2-2; D is undetermined. The V and J ends lost 0 bases and 0 bases respectively, with 20 bases between them. Per the germline V gene, CDR1 is SGHAT and CDR2 is FQNNGV. The CDR3 extends over 20 amino acids.

The gene calls are TRBV5-1 and TRBJ2-2; 9 bases fit TRBD1. CDR3 length equals 15 residues. V trimming: 7 bases; J trimming: 3 bases; junction bases outside the gene matches: 7. Germline CDR1 SGHRS, CDR2 YFSETQ. Here the CDR3 reads CASSNRDRDTGELFF. The CDR3 bases are TGCGCCAGCTCGAACCGGGACAGGGACACCGGGGAGCTGTTTTTT.

The chain couples TRBV28 to TRBJ1-6; D is ambiguous. The CDR3 runs to 15 residues. V was trimmed by 8 bases and J by 7 bases, leaving 18 bases between them. The germline V gene has CDR1 MDHEN and CDR2 SYDVKM. The chain's CDR3 is CASRGEGFYNSPLHF. CDR3 bases: TGTGCCAGCCGAGGTGAGGGATTTTACAATTCACCCCTCCACTTT.

The chain's CDR3 is CASRTGGALFNSPLHF. CDR3 nucleotides: TGTGCCAGCAGAACAGGGGGCGCTTTATTCAATTCACCCCTCCACTTT. The chain links TRBV27 to TRBJ1-6; the match to TRBD1 covers 9 bases. There are 16 residues in the CDR3. The germline gives CDR1 MNHEY, CDR2 SMNVEV (reference sequence). Losses at the gene ends were 6 bases for V and 7 bases for J; bases not matched to a gene: 10.

This sequence joins TRBV2 and TRBJ1-1; D is possibly TRBD1 (6 bases). Germline V gene data show CDR1 as SNHLY and CDR2 as FYNNEI. Trimming took 10 bases from V and 0 from J, leaving 9 bases between them. The CDR3 totals 12 residues. CDR3 in DNA: TGTGCCACGAGGACAGTGAACACTGAAGCTTTCTTT. Residues: CATRTVNTEAFF.

In this sample, this clone turned up a few times. The chain employs TRBV3-1 (or the pseudogene TRBV3-2) and TRBJ2-2, with D unclear. Germline CDR1 and CDR2: LGHDT and YNNKEL (reference sequence). With 1 base removed from V and 8 bases from J, the gap between germline ends came to 2 bases. The CDR3 has 11 residues. This chain's CDR3 is CASSQAGELFF. The CDR3 DNA reads TGTGCCAGCAGCCAAGCGGGGGAGCTGTTTTTT.